One and the same sample provided the 20 T cell receptor beta chains below, sequenced in a study of shared clonotypes between healthy human individuals. Generated by immunoSEQ multiplex PCR, the TCRdb table keeps only in-frame clones and is missing some. The sample carries approximately 1,000,000 clones, roughly 80% recorded once. Sequencing input: memory CD4+ T cells from PBMCs. This sample's subset: CD45RA-negative fraction. The source of these receptors is a man between 18 and 35 years old in good health. Some clones in this sample may be carry-over from other donors' samples.

The chain carries TRBV28 and TRBJ2-2; D may be TRBD2 (6 bases). Deletions cut 6 bases from V and 3 bases from J, with 17 bases between. Germline V gene data show CDR1 as MDHEN and CDR2 as SYDVKM. The CDR3 spans 16 residues. This chain's CDR3 is CASSSAPGVDTGELFF. CDR3 DNA: TGTGCCAGCAGCTCCGCGCCGGGGGTGGACACCGGGGAGCTGTTTTTT. The full variable domain, completed using reference TRBV28 and TRBJ2-2, is DVKVTQSSRYLVKRTGEKVFLECVQDMDHENMFWYRQDPGLGLRLIYFSYDVKMKEKGDIPEGYSVSREKKERFSLILESASTNQTSMYLCASSSAPGVDTGELFFGEGSRLTVL.

This clone was seen only a few times. This sequence joins TRBV5-4 and TRBJ2-7; TRBD2 matches at 11 bases. The CDR3 has 17 amino acids. Losses at the gene ends were 3 bases for V and 2 bases for J; bases not matched to a gene: 10. Germline V gene lookup returns CDR1 SGHNT and CDR2 YYREEE (reference sequence). This CDR3 reads CASSCGTSGVKTYEQYF. The DNA for the CDR3 is TGTGCCAGCAGCTGCGGGACTAGCGGTGTTAAAACCTACGAGCAGTACTTC.

The V call is TRBV5-1, the J call TRBJ2-7, with TRBD1 matching 9 bases. The CDR3 is 16 amino acids. V shed 4 bases and J 7 bases; nucleotides not matched to a gene: 15. Germline V gene lookup returns CDR1 SGHRS and CDR2 YFSETQ. Here the CDR3 DNA reads TGCGCCAGCAGCGTCGTTACCGGGACAGGGACAGGGGAGCAGTACTTC. The encoded protein is CASSVVTGTGTGEQYF.

The rearrangement joins TRBV7-2 to TRBJ2-4, with 8 bases aligning to TRBD1. With 1 base clipped from V and 6 bases from J, the junction kept 8 bases outside the gene matches. This CDR3 is 16 amino acids long. Germline values: CDR1 SGHTA, CDR2 FQGNSA. CDR3 region: CASSLVAGGARNIQYF. The CDR3 coding sequence is TGTGCCAGCAGCTTAGTCGCAGGGGGCGCGAGAAACATTCAGTACTTC.

This clone was seen ten or more times. V usage is TRBV11-2 and J usage is TRBJ2-7; D gene unclear. This CDR3 has 13 residues. Germline V lookup: CDR1 SGHAT, CDR2 FQNNGV. Trimming pared 2 bases from V and 7 bases from J, leaving 12 bases between. CDR3 sequence reads: CASSLQRAREQYF. DNA for the CDR3: TGTGCCAGCAGCTTACAACGGGCGAGGGAGCAGTACTTC. The complete variable domain, with remaining parts taken from reference TRBV11-2 and TRBJ2-7, reads EAGVAQSPRYKIIEKRQSVAFWCNPISGHATLYWYQQILGQGPKLLIQFQNNGVVDDSQLPKDRFSAERLKGVDSTLKIQPAKLEDSAVYLCASSLQRAREQYFGPGTRLTVT.

The V call is TRBV2, the J call TRBJ2-5, with 7 bases matching TRBD2. The CDR3 totals 14 residues. V was clipped by 7 bases and J by 3 bases; unmatched bases: 8. Germline V lookup: CDR1 SNHLY, CDR2 FYNNEI. CDR3 in DNA: TGTGCCAGCAAGGGCGGGCTAGCGGAAGAGACCCAGTACTTC. Residues: CASKGGLAEETQYF.

V gene TRBV6-1 combines with J gene TRBJ2-1; 9 bases line up with TRBD1. J lost 7 bases, V lost 7 bases, and 8 bases had no gene match. Germline V lookup: CDR1 MNHNS, CDR2 SASEGT. The CDR3 is 14 amino acids. CDR3: CASIKTGGFNEQFF. CDR3 sequence (DNA): TGTGCCAGCATTAAGACAGGGGGATTTAATGAGCAGTTCTTC.

The J gene is TRBJ1-1, the V gene TRBV28, with TRBD1 as a possible D gene (6 bases). The CDR3 has 14 residues. Germline CDR1 is MDHEN and CDR2 is SYDVKM. V lost 6 bases and J lost 1, with 12 bases in between. For the CDR3, the DNA is TGTGCCAGCAGAGCAGGGGCGAGGAACACTGAAGCTTTCTTT. Protein sequence: CASRAGARNTEAFF.

A note on this clone: The same CDR3 arises from other DNA sequences in this sample as well. The J gene is TRBJ2-1, the V gene TRBV5-1, with D possibly being TRBD2 (6 bases). CDR3 length: 14 amino acids. V lost 2 bases and J 3 bases, leaving 9 bases between the germline ends. Germline assignment: CDR1 SGHRS and CDR2 YFSETQ. In DNA, the CDR3 is TGCGCCAGCAGCTTATCAGCGGGCTACAATGAGCAGTTCTTC. This encodes CASSLSAGYNEQFF.

This clone was seen once. J is TRBJ1-2 and V is TRBV5-4, with D tentatively TRBD1 (5 bases). The V gene's germline CDR1 is SGHNT and CDR2 YYREEE (reference sequence). This CDR3 has 13 residues. V was trimmed by 4 bases and J by 2 bases, leaving 9 bases between them. The CDR3 DNA reads TGTGCCAGCAGCCTGACAGACAACTATGGCTACACCTTC. This sequence encodes CASSLTDNYGYTF.

This clone has just one count. The chain carries TRBV18 and TRBJ2-5, with D unclear. The CDR3 contains 12 residues. Germline V gene sequence: CDR1 KGHSH, CDR2 LQKENI. With 6 bases removed from V and 4 bases from J, the gap between germline ends came to 9 bases. Here the CDR3 reads CASSETRETQYF. The CDR3 region has the DNA TGTGCCAGCTCCGAGACTCGAGAGACCCAGTACTTC.

V is TRBV2 and J is TRBJ2-2, with unresolved D. V was cut by 8 bases and J by 6 bases, with 13 bases left in between. The length of the CDR3 is 13 residues. Germline-derived CDR1 and CDR2 are SNHLY and FYNNEI. This CDR3 is CASSSAKPGELFF. The CDR3 nucleotides read TGTGCCAGCTCCAGTGCCAAACCCGGGGAGCTGTTTTTT.

This rearrangement joins TRBV10-3 to TRBJ2-2; 8 positions match TRBD1. The ends lost 2 bases at V and 7 bases at J; junction bases unmatched: 0. This CDR3 spans 13 amino acids. Per the germline V gene, CDR1 is ENHRY and CDR2 is SYGVKD. Here the CDR3 DNA reads TGTGCCATCAGTGAGACAGGGGGCGGGGAGCTGTTTTTT. This gives the protein CAISETGGGELFF.

V is TRBV4-2 and J is TRBJ1-2; 9 positions agree with TRBD1. In germline, CDR1 is LGHNA, CDR2 YNFKEQ. Losses at the gene ends were 4 bases for V and 8 bases for J; bases not matched to a gene: 14. This CDR3 comprises 16 residues. CDR3 bases: TGTGCCAGCAGCCGAGGACAGGGGTCCTCGCTTGACGGCTACACCTTC. Protein product: CASSRGQGSSLDGYTF.

As regards this clone: Other DNA sequences from this sample encode an identical CDR3 as well. As DNA, the CDR3 is TGTGCCAGCAGCTTGGGACAGGGGAACACCGGGGAGCTGTTTTTT. This gives the protein CASSLGQGNTGELFF. The chain combines TRBV7-9 with TRBJ2-2; 9 bases line up with TRBD1. The CDR3 sequence is 15 residues long. Germline assignment: CDR1 SEHNR and CDR2 FQNEAQ (reference sequence). Trimming cost V 3 bases and J 1 base; bases outside gene matches: 0.

In DNA form, the CDR3 reads TGCGCCAGCAGCTTGGATGCGGGAGGGGGGAATGAGCAGTTCTTC. It yields the protein CASSLDAGGGNEQFF. The chain carries TRBV5-1 and TRBJ2-1; TRBD2 matches at 9 bases. The germline CDR1 and CDR2 sequences are SGHRS and YFSETQ. CDR3 length: 15 residues. With 0 bases clipped from V and 7 bases from J, the junction kept 5 bases outside the gene matches.

This clone occurred a few times. Other DNA sequences in the sample encode the same CDR3. The chain joins TRBV19 to TRBJ1-1, with D possibly TRBD1 on 5 matching bases. CDR3 length: 14 amino acids. CDR1 and CDR2 from the germline V gene are LNHDA and SQIVND (reference sequence). Trimming cost V 2 bases and J 4 bases, with 11 bases left between them. CDR3 nucleotide sequence: TGTGCCAGTAGTATACGCGGGGGAGGCACTGAAGCTTTCTTT. Translating it yields CASSIRGGGTEAFF.

The chain uses TRBV19 and TRBJ1-1, with 8 bases fitting TRBD1. Per the germline V gene, CDR1 is LNHDA and CDR2 is SQIVND (reference sequence). Germline trimming cut 8 bases from V and 5 bases from J; bases unmatched to any gene: 16. The CDR3 consists of 16 residues. The CDR3 nucleotides read TGTGCCAGTTCGTCGGACAGGGCACTGCAGAGGACTGAAGCTTTCTTT. Protein sequence: CASSSDRALQRTEAFF.

This clone showed up just once. J is TRBJ2-1 and V is TRBV2; the D gene is possibly TRBD2 (5 bases). Trimming removed 6 bases from V and 7 bases from J, with 10 bases in between. The germline CDR1 and CDR2 sequences are SNHLY and FYNNEI. The CDR3 extends over 12 amino acids. The CDR3 DNA is TGTGCCAGCAGCTTGGACTGGAATGAGCAGTTCTTC. Amino acid sequence: CASSLDWNEQFF.

The chain links TRBV5-1 to TRBJ2-1; D remains ambiguous. The CDR3 loop spans 15 amino acids. CDR1 SGHRS and CDR2 YFSETQ come from the germline V gene. Deletions cut 4 bases from V and 8 bases from J, with 19 bases between. The CDR3 here is CASSLFEPQEDEQFF. The CDR3 nucleotides read TGCGCCAGCAGCCTGTTCGAGCCCCAAGAGGATGAGCAGTTCTTC.